This T cell receptor (beta chain) was sequenced during a study of cytomegalovirus exposure and HLA in healthy donors. Germline loops: CDR1 MNHEY, CDR2 SMNVEV (reference sequence). V dropped 2 bases and J dropped 3; count of bases not matched to a gene: 14. This CDR3 comprises 18 residues. With 60 Vbeta and 13 Jbeta primers, the PCR was carried out. This table comes from immunoSEQ multiplex PCR, and its TCRdb copy is limited to in-frame clones, with some not included. This repertoire shows about 200,000 clones, 82% found once; its top ten account for roughly 5.5%. Notes on this clone: Its antigen is unknown.

General study points: V- and J-gene trimming of TCR beta was linked (in a later analysis) to a missense DCLRE1C variant. Among TCR beta chains of equal frequency, HLA-associated ones were more clonally expanded in a later analysis.

Sequencing input: PBMCs. The receptor was derived from a man in his forties in good health and CMV-seropositive. The chain links TRBV27 to TRBJ2-7; TRBD2 matches 9 bases. CDR3 loop: CASSLVPPGLAGLYEQYF. Here the CDR3 DNA reads TGTGCCAGCAGTTTAGTACCCCCGGGTCTAGCGGGACTCTACGAGCAGTACTTC.